Included here is one TCR beta chain sequence, with context. Its antigen is not known. Assay used: immunoSEQ multiplex PCR; TCRdb lists only in-frame clones, some missing. The sample lists roughly 130,000 clones, around 94% occurring once. This entry is derived from a study of human thymus T cells. Study-wide points: Related work showed strongly overlapping thymic repertoires across unrelated individuals.

From resections taken during corrective heart surgery, the thymus tissue was obtained. Healthy Finnish infants having corrective surgery for congenital heart defects served as donors. Trimming removed 0 bases from V and 0 bases from J, with 9 bases in between. The CDR3 sequence is 16 residues long. Germline lookup yields CDR1 MGHRA and CDR2 YSYEKL. The material sequenced was thymus tissue. This TCR derives from a boy younger than two with a congenital heart defect but otherwise immunologically healthy. This chain joins TRBV4-1 and TRBJ1-5, with D hard to call. CDR3 in DNA: TGCGCCAGCAGCCAAGATACAGATTATAGCAATCAGCCCCAGCATTTT. Its protein product is CASSQDTDYSNQPQHF.